This T cell receptor (beta chain) was obtained from a study of cytomegalovirus exposure and HLA in healthy donors. Study background: HLA-typed donors were the source of approximately 80 million unique TCRs, which an early data release held. Findings and caveats of the study: Fewer N-insertions (relative to the 666-donor mean) were reportedly seen in an Asian-associated ancestry cluster in a later analysis. In an earlier analysis, in some 600 donors, most V segments appeared productive either ~87% or ~30% of the time.

Samples came from healthy bone marrow donors. The PCR ran on 60 Vbeta and 13 Jbeta primers. TCRdb's copy holds only in-frame clones and misses some; the assay was immunoSEQ multiplex PCR. Here the sample spans around 150,000 clones, 60% to 85% being singletons. The V end was cut by 0 bases, the J end by 7 bases, with 10 bases between. The CDR3 is 15 amino acids. Germline V CDR1 and CDR2: MNHEY, SMNVEV (reference sequence). As regards this clone: Its specificity is unknown.

The sequencing input was PBMCs. The chain couples TRBV27 to TRBJ1-6, with no clear D. This TCR was sampled from a man between 25 and 39 years old in good health and CMV-seropositive. CDR3 in amino acids: CASSLSAASNSPLHF. In DNA, the CDR3 is TGTGCCAGCAGTTTATCGGCAGCGTCAAATTCACCCCTCCACTTT.